This T cell receptor (beta chain) was documented in a study of neurological immune-mediated disorders. This clonotype was recorded many times. A 10-nucleotide random UMI tagged transcripts in template-switch 5'RACE cDNA synthesis. Whenever a sequencing run was performed, it yielded over 190 million TCR-beta sequences from 15-18 subjects. TCRdb itself ran the 5' RACE reads through MiXCR, one entry per CDR3 protein. The sample holds 35,000 to 40,000 distinct CDR3 sequences; almost 7.5% are singletons and the top ten take 4.4%. The TCR sequence derives from a middle-aged woman in good health. The sequencing input was PBMCs.

The CDR3 protein is CSARAGDPQETQYF. The CDR3 DNA sequence: TGCAGTGCTAGAGCAGGGGACCCCCAAGAGACCCAGTACTTC. The chain has TRBV20-1 and TRBJ2-5, with a possible D match to TRBD1 (6 bases). V was clipped by 1 base and J by 1 base, with 10 bases between them. Per the germline V gene, CDR1 is DFQATT and CDR2 is SNEGSKA (reference sequence). The CDR3 contains 14 residues.